These T cell receptor beta chains were read from a single sample in a study of blood T cells in healthy people across ages. TCRdb independently ran MiXCR on the 5' RACE reads; one entry per CDR3 protein. Among about 640,000 distinct CDR3 sequences listed, roughly 53% were seen once. The sequenced material came from blood. Receptors were obtained from a man aged 55 to 70 in good health. The CDR3 runs from the conserved cysteine through the conserved F or W. The D gene is left open where the match is weak. Expanded clones are given a class, and other clones once, few, many or no size at all.

TRBJ2-1,-,-,TRBV2,CASRGANEQFF,TGTGCCAGCCGGGGGGCAAATGAGCAGTTCTTC
TRBJ2-5,TRBD1,once,TRBV5-5,CASSSGQGFSETQYF,TGTGCCAGCAGCTCGGGACAGGGGTTTTCAGAGACCCAGTACTTC
TRBJ2-5,-,-,TRBV18,CASSPAGARETQYF,TGTGCCAGCTCACCAGCAGGGGCCAGGGAGACCCAGTACTTC
TRBJ2-5,TRBD2,few,TRBV4-1,CASSQGTSGKGETQYF,TGCGCCAGCAGCCAAGGGACTAGTGGGAAAGGGGAGACCCAGTACTTC
TRBJ1-2,-,few,TRBV20-1,CSAPPGYTF,TGCAGTGCCCCCCCTGGCTACACCTTC
TRBJ2-5,-,-,TRBV25-1,CASSAPRASVVETQYF,TGTGCCAGCAGTGCCCCCCGGGCTAGCGTTGTAGAGACCCAGTACTTC
TRBJ1-5,-,-,TRBV5-1,CASSLIPGEDQPQHF,TGCGCCAGCAGCTTGATCCCAGGGGAGGATCAGCCCCAGCATTTT
TRBJ2-5,TRBD1,few,TRBV15,CATSREPTGKETQYF,TGTGCCACCAGCAGAGAACCGACAGGGAAAGAGACCCAGTACTTC
TRBJ1-1,-,-,TRBV7-2,CASSLVEGSGGKAFF,TGTGCCAGCAGCTTAGTAGAGGGGTCAGGAGGAAAGGCTTTCTTT
TRBJ2-5,-,-,TRBV5-5,CASSLGGVEPATQYF,TGTGCCAGCAGCTTGGGTGGAGTGGAGCCCGCGACCCAGTACTTC
TRBJ2-2,TRBD2,-,TRBV9,CASSPTSGVYTGELFF,TGTGCCAGCAGCCCCACTAGCGGGGTGTACACCGGGGAGCTGTTTTTT